This TCR beta chain appears in the sequencing data of a study of T cell responses to AZD1222 COVID-19 vaccine. General study points: The sample set comprised mostly white British donors with more females, and clonal diversity was possibly underestimated. Nearly half of unique spike-specific TCRs reportedly avoided B.1.351 and B.1.1.7 mutated regions.

With respect to this clone: Its antigen is undetermined.

The protocol was immunoSEQ multiplex PCR, while the TCRdb copy is restricted to in-frame clones and leaves out a portion. The sample yields fewer than 200,000 clones, about 86% seen once. Trimming removed 2 bases at V and 7 bases at J, with 13 bases between. Germline V gene sequence: CDR1 SGHNT, CDR2 YYREEE (reference sequence). The CDR3 contains 13 residues. Sample: peripheral blood, taken on day 0 of AZD1222 vaccination. The V gene is TRBV5-4, the J gene TRBJ2-7, with D perhaps matching TRBD1 (6 bases). The sequence came from an adult in good health. The CDR3 DNA reads TGTGCCAGCAGCTTAGAACAGGGTAGGGAGCAGTACTTC. This gives the protein CASSLEQGREQYF.